The table lists the clone carrying this TCR beta chain with many counts. Trimming removed 5 bases from V and 1 base from J; junction bases left unmatched: 4. The CDR3 sequence is 14 residues long. From germline, CDR1 is SGHTA and CDR2 FQGNSA. This sample was included in a study of T cells in Graves' hyperthyroidism and ophthalmopathy. TCR beta CDR3 regions were amplified from RNA. HTBI primers were employed in a first-round RT-PCR of the TCR CDR3. From the multiplex PCR reads, TCRdb called clonotypes with MiXCR, one entry per CDR3 protein. The sample has approximately 600,000 distinct CDR3 sequences, roughly 13% seen once. Patients between 18 and 65 years old had hyperthyroidism, newly diagnosed and lasting under 2 months.

Sequenced material: blood. This receptor was obtained from a woman in her twenties or thirties with Graves' hyperthyroidism that later progressed to Graves' ophthalmopathy. The chain uses TRBV7-2 and TRBJ2-7, with 8 bases lining up with TRBD1. The CDR3 spells CASSPDRASYEQYF. The CDR3 bases are TGTGCCAGCAGCCCGGACAGGGCTTCCTACGAGCAGTACTTC.